Below, 27 T cell receptor beta chains from the same sample are listed, as sequenced in a study of T cell responses to AZD1222 COVID-19 vaccine. Assay used: immunoSEQ multiplex PCR; TCRdb lists only in-frame clones, some missing. The sample has 95,000 to 150,000 clones, 80% to 90% seen once. Sample: peripheral blood, taken on day 0 of AZD1222 vaccination. Source of these receptors: an adult in good health.

This clone was observed a handful of times. This chain joins TRBV7-9 and TRBJ1-2; TRBD1 aligns across 9 bases. The V gene end was trimmed by 5 bases and the J gene end by 0 bases; junction bases not matched to a gene: 10. In germline, CDR1 is SEHNR, CDR2 FQNEAQ (reference sequence). This CDR3 is 17 amino acids long. CDR3 sequence reads: CASSPRDRVEANYGYTF. CDR3 coding DNA: TGTGCCAGCAGCCCACGGGACAGGGTTGAGGCTAACTATGGCTACACCTTC. Complete variable domain (other parts from reference TRBV7-9 and TRBJ1-2): DTGVSQNPRHKITKRGQNVTFRCDPISEHNRLYWYRQTLGQGPEFLTYFQNEAQLEKSRLLSDRFSAERPKGSFSTLEIQRTEQGDSAMYLCASSPRDRVEANYGYTFGSGTRLTVV.

For the CDR3, the DNA is TGTGCCAGCAAGGACTGGGGGGGGCACGAGCAGTACTTC. The encoded protein is CASKDWGGHEQYF. The chain carries TRBV28 and TRBJ2-7, with D tentatively TRBD2 (7 bases). Germline assignment: CDR1 MDHEN and CDR2 SYDVKM. This CDR3 is 13 amino acids long. Trimming left V 7 bases short and J 5 bases short, with 15 bases between.

This chain links TRBV18 with TRBJ1-1; 7 bases are shared with TRBD1. The CDR3 extends over 15 amino acids. Per the germline V gene, CDR1 is KGHSH and CDR2 is LQKENI. The junction had 7 bases not matched to a gene; V was cut back by 5 bases and J by 1 base. This CDR3 reads CASSVGQAANTEAFF. The CDR3 DNA reads TGTGCCAGCTCAGTCGGACAGGCCGCGAACACTGAAGCTTTCTTT.

The rearrangement uses TRBV6-2 or TRBV6-3 and TRBJ2-3, with 16 bases identical to TRBD2. This CDR3 region has 20 residues. Per germline, CDR1 MNHEY and CDR2 SVGEGT. Trimming removed 1 base from V and 3 bases from J; junction bases left unmatched: 10. As DNA, the CDR3 is TGTGCCAGCAGTTACTACGCGGGACTAGCGGGAGGGCCGTTGACAGATACGCAGTATTTT. Translated, it gives CASSYYAGLAGGPLTDTQYF.

The genes are TRBV5-5 and TRBJ1-4, with D hard to call. With 0 bases removed from V and 8 bases from J, the gap between germline ends came to 8 bases. The germline V gene encodes CDR1 SGHKS and CDR2 YYEKEE (reference sequence). The CDR3 runs to 13 residues. In DNA form, the CDR3 reads TGTGCCAGCAGCTTGGCTGCGTTGGAAAAACTGTTTTTT. It specifies CASSLAALEKLFF.

The chain recombines TRBV20-1 with TRBJ1-5, with no clear D. V was trimmed by 3 bases and J by 1 base, leaving 7 bases between them. CDR3 length: 13 residues. Per the germline V gene, CDR1 is DFQATT and CDR2 is SNEGSKA (reference sequence). The CDR3 DNA reads TGCAGTGCTAGTACTGGGAGCAATCAGCCCCAGCATTTT. Protein product: CSASTGSNQPQHF.

The chain is built from TRBV29-1 and TRBJ1-5; 7 positions match TRBD1. The CDR3 contains 16 residues. V shed 7 bases and J 0 bases; nucleotides not matched to a gene: 12. Germline V gives CDR1 SQVTM, CDR2 ANQGSEA. CDR3 residues: CSAGRDSRYSNQPQHF. The CDR3 DNA reads TGCAGCGCTGGCCGGGACAGTCGTTATAGCAATCAGCCCCAGCATTTT.

V is TRBV18 and J is TRBJ1-1; D not resolved. V was clipped by 1 base and J by 1 base, with 13 bases between them. Germline CDR1 KGHSH, CDR2 LQKENI. The CDR3 is 16 amino acids. CDR3 sequence reads: CASSPLAAPSNTEAFF. CDR3 bases: TGTGCCAGCTCACCACTCGCGGCCCCCTCGAACACTGAAGCTTTCTTT.

The chain carries TRBV5-4 and TRBJ2-1, with D maybe TRBD2 (5 bases). From germline, CDR1 is SGHNT and CDR2 YYREEE (reference sequence). This CDR3 region has 15 residues. Trimming took off 2 bases at V and 6 bases at J, with 15 bases between the two ends. The chain's CDR3 is CASSFSGSRGNEQFF. The CDR3 nucleotides read TGTGCCAGCAGCTTCTCGGGTTCTCGGGGCAATGAGCAGTTCTTC.

V usage is TRBV5-1 and J usage is TRBJ1-1; 9 positions agree with TRBD1. In germline, CDR1 is SGHRS, CDR2 YFSETQ. This CDR3 has 14 amino acids. Losses at the gene ends were 0 bases for V and 8 bases for J; bases not matched to a gene: 5. CDR3 DNA sequence: TGCGCCAGCAGCTTGGTGGGACAGGGATTAGAAGCTTTCTTT. This codes for CASSLVGQGLEAFF.

This chain joins TRBV18 and TRBJ2-7, with 7 bases aligning to TRBD2. Germline trimming cut 3 bases from V and 4 bases from J; bases unmatched to any gene: 12. Germline loops: CDR1 KGHSH, CDR2 LQKENI. This CDR3 region has 16 residues. Here the CDR3 DNA reads TGTGCCAGCTCACCCCCGAGGGGCCCGGGGGGATACGAGCAGTACTTC. Encoded protein: CASSPPRGPGGYEQYF.

This rearrangement joins TRBV9 to TRBJ2-2, with 10 positions matching TRBD2. The CDR3 loop spans 17 amino acids. V trimming: 0 bases; J trimming: 5 bases; junction bases outside the gene matches: 7. Germline V gene data show CDR1 as SGDLS and CDR2 as YYNGEE. The CDR3 region has the DNA TGTGCCAGCAGCGTAGGTCTGCTAGCGGGAGAGACCGGGGAGCTGTTTTTT. Translated, it gives CASSVGLLAGETGELFF.

This chain joins TRBV28 and TRBJ2-7; D not certain. The CDR3 runs to 16 residues. V gave up 3 bases and J gave up 2 bases, with 17 bases separating them. Germline lookup yields CDR1 MDHEN and CDR2 SYDVKM. Here the CDR3 DNA reads TGTGCCAGCAGTTTTGGCATCGGTGAAGGTCCCTACGAGCAGTACTTC. Its protein is CASSFGIGEGPYEQYF.

V is TRBV19 and J is TRBJ1-6, with 7 positions matching TRBD1. V shed 5 bases and J 6 bases; nucleotides not matched to a gene: 7. The CDR3 totals 15 residues. CDR1 and CDR2 from the germline V gene are LNHDA and SQIVND (reference sequence). The CDR3 DNA sequence: TGTGCCAGTAGTCCTTGGACAGGATCTAATTCACCCCTCCACTTT. Its translation: CASSPWTGSNSPLHF.

The rearrangement joins TRBV6-5 to TRBJ1-1; 10 bases are shared with TRBD1. The CDR3 runs 15 residues. The V segment lost 0 bases and the J segment 6 bases; nucleotides outside the gene matches: 4. Per the germline V gene, CDR1 is MNHEY and CDR2 is SVGAGI. CDR3 nucleotide sequence: TGTGCCAGCAGTTACTCCCGCGGACAGGGGGCTGAAGCTTTCTTT. Protein product: CASSYSRGQGAEAFF.

The V gene is TRBV7-8, the J gene TRBJ2-3, with D unresolved. This CDR3 has 13 amino acids. Deletions cut 5 bases from V and 6 bases from J, with 12 bases between. CDR1 is SGHVS and CDR2 is FQNEAQ in the germline V gene. The CDR3 bases are TGTGCCAGCAGCCTAGACCTTATGGATACGCAGTATTTT. Amino acid sequence: CASSLDLMDTQYF.

The chain has TRBV11-3 and TRBJ2-5, with a weak D call TRBD2 (7 bases). The CDR3 is made up of 13 amino acids. Germline V gene lookup returns CDR1 SGHNT and CDR2 YENEEA. V shed 3 bases and J shed 5 bases, with 10 bases lying between them. The CDR3, as DNA: TGTGCCAGCAGCTTGGGGGGGCCGGAGACCCAGTACTTC. Its protein is CASSLGGPETQYF. Drawing the rest from reference TRBV11-3 and TRBJ2-5, the complete variable domain is EAGVVQSPRYKIIEKKQPVAFWCNPISGHNTLYWYLQNLGQGPELLIRYENEEAVDDSQLPKDRFSAERLKGVDSTLKIQPAELGDSAVYLCASSLGGPETQYFGPGTRLLVL.

This chain joins TRBV3-1 (or the pseudogene TRBV3-2) and TRBJ2-5; D might be TRBD1 (5 bases). The V end lost 1 base, the J end lost 3 bases, and 9 bases lay between the germline ends. The CDR3 is 14 residues long. Germline V CDR1 and CDR2: LGHDT, YNNKEL (reference sequence). The CDR3 spells CASSQGVGEETQYF. The CDR3 DNA is TGTGCCAGCAGCCAAGGAGTAGGGGAAGAGACCCAGTACTTC.

The chain employs TRBV11-2 and TRBJ1-2, with D possibly TRBD1 on 6 matching bases. The CDR3 is made up of 14 amino acids. Trimming took 0 bases from V and 6 from J, leaving 11 bases between them. Looked up from germline, CDR1 is SGHAT and CDR2 is FQNNGV. The CDR3 spells CASSLEGGAHGYTF. CDR3 nucleotides: TGTGCCAGCAGCTTAGAGGGGGGCGCCCATGGCTACACCTTC.

DNA for the CDR3: TGTGCCAGCAGTTACAGACGGCAGGGGGCGCTTGGCTACACCTTC. Protein product: CASSYRRQGALGYTF. The chain carries TRBV27 and TRBJ1-2; 8 bases align to TRBD1. V trimming: 4 bases; J trimming: 7 bases; junction bases outside the gene matches: 11. CDR3 size: 15 residues. Per the germline V gene, CDR1 is MNHEY and CDR2 is SMNVEV (reference sequence).

This clone was found once. V gene TRBV28 combines with J gene TRBJ2-5, with TRBD1 matching 9 bases. This CDR3 spans 18 amino acids. Germline V gene data show CDR1 as MDHEN and CDR2 as SYDVKM. V was clipped by 6 bases and J by 2 bases; unmatched bases: 16. The CDR3 region has the DNA TGTGCCAGCAGCTTTTCGCCCTCGGAGGGACAGGGACAAGAGACCCAGTACTTC. Translation gives CASSFSPSEGQGQETQYF.

The V call is TRBV3-1 (or the pseudogene TRBV3-2), the J call TRBJ1-1; D uncertain. The CDR3 runs 18 residues. CDR1 is LGHDT, CDR2 YNNKEL, per germline (reference sequence). Trimming shortened V by 2 bases and J by 1 base, and 20 bases separated the two germline ends. The CDR3 here is CASSQPTSAQYENTEAFF. The CDR3 DNA sequence: TGTGCCAGCAGCCAACCCACGTCGGCCCAGTACGAGAACACTGAAGCTTTCTTT.

This chain connects TRBV15 to TRBJ1-1; 7 bases are a match to TRBD1. The CDR3 covers 15 residues. Germline values: CDR1 LNHNV, CDR2 YYDKDF (reference sequence). V lost 3 bases to trimming and J lost 2 bases; unmatched junction nucleotides: 6. In DNA, the CDR3 is TGTGCCACCAGCAGGGAGGGGGCCAAAAACACTGAAGCTTTCTTT. Protein sequence: CATSREGAKNTEAFF.

This clone was counted between two and nine times. The chain carries TRBV9 and TRBJ2-2; D may be TRBD1 (6 bases). The CDR3 is 17 amino acids. Trimming stripped 2 bases from V and 1 base from J, with 15 bases between. Germline lookup yields CDR1 SGDLS and CDR2 YYNGEE. The DNA of the CDR3 is TGTGCCAGCAGCGTCCCGGGACAAGGGTTGAACACCGGGGAGCTGTTTTTT. It yields the protein CASSVPGQGLNTGELFF. Drawing the rest from reference TRBV9 and TRBJ2-2, the complete variable domain is DSGVTQTPKHLITATGQRVTLRCSPRSGDLSVYWYQQSLDQGLQFLIQYYNGEERAKGNILERFSAQQFPDLHSELNLSSLELGDSALYFCASSVPGQGLNTGELFFGEGSRLTVL.

The V call is TRBV4-3, the J call TRBJ1-4, with D unclear. In germline, CDR1 is LGHNA, CDR2 YSLEER. The CDR3 is made up of 18 amino acids. V was trimmed by 0 bases and J by 0 bases, leaving 14 bases between them. CDR3 DNA sequence: TGCGCCAGCAGCCAAGATACCCTGACACTCGCAACTAATGAAAAACTGTTTTTT. Translating it yields CASSQDTLTLATNEKLFF.

A single count supports this clone. The sample holds other DNA sequences that translate to the same CDR3. This rearrangement joins TRBV2 to TRBJ2-2, with D hard to call. The CDR3 is 11 residues long. The V gene's germline CDR1 is SNHLY and CDR2 FYNNEI. The germline V and J ends were trimmed by 4 bases and 8 bases, with 5 bases remaining between them. CDR3 loop: CASSVSGELFF. CDR3 bases: TGTGCCAGCAGTGTTTCAGGGGAGCTGTTTTTT.

The chain couples TRBV19 to TRBJ1-5; D possibly corresponds to TRBD1 (5 bases). The V and J ends lost 4 bases and 7 bases respectively, with 17 bases between them. CDR3 length equals 15 residues. Germline assignment: CDR1 LNHDA and CDR2 SQIVND (reference sequence). In DNA, the CDR3 is TGTGCCAGTAGTAAGGGTCGGGGGGGACGACAGCCCCAGCATTTT. This encodes CASSKGRGGRQPQHF. The variable domain in full, completed from reference TRBV19 and TRBJ1-5, reads DGGITQSPKYLFRKEGQNVTLSCEQNLNHDAMYWYRQDPGQGLRLIYYSQIVNDFQKGDIAEGYSVSREKKESFPLTVTSAQKNPTAFYLCASSKGRGGRQPQHFGDGTRLSIL.